The rows below give T cell receptor beta chains drawn from one sample of a study of T cells after yellow fever vaccination. One entry per CDR3 protein results from TCRdb running MiXCR on the 5' RACE reads. The sample holds 110,000 to 150,000 distinct CDR3 sequences; approximately 6.6% are singletons and the top ten take more than 0.6%. The material was CD4+ T cells sorted from PBMCs, obtained 10 days after the yellow fever booster vaccination. The receptors derive from a young man who received the YFV17D yellow fever vaccine. Both conserved end residues are trimmed from each CDR3. Where a row states a size, it is once, few, many or the class of an expanded clone; other rows omit it.

len: 13
v_gene: TRBV7-6
abundance: many
j_gene: TRBJ2-1
CDR3aa: ASSLGASSYNEQF

len: 11
v_gene: TRBV20-1
abundance: many
j_gene: TRBJ2-7
CDR3aa: SAGGLAGTKQY

len: 10
v_gene: TRBV7-2
abundance: many
j_gene: TRBJ2-1
CDR3aa: ASSPDNNEQF

len: 9
v_gene: TRBV29-1
abundance: many
j_gene: TRBJ2-2
CDR3aa: SAGGTGELF

len: 13
v_gene: TRBV5-1
abundance: few
j_gene: TRBJ2-1
CDR3aa: ASSPFGGGYNEQF

len: 14
v_gene: TRBV7-8
abundance: many
j_gene: TRBJ2-1
CDR3aa: ASSSPFGLAGNEQF

len: 9
v_gene: TRBV6-5
abundance: many
j_gene: TRBJ2-3
CDR3aa: ASGRGDTQY

len: 11
v_gene: TRBV18
abundance: many
j_gene: TRBJ2-4
CDR3aa: ASSPVGGNIQY

len: 10
v_gene: TRBV25-1
abundance: many
j_gene: TRBJ1-1
CDR3aa: ASSGVGTEAF

len: 12
v_gene: TRBV18
abundance: many
j_gene: TRBJ1-5
CDR3aa: ASSNGQVVQPQH

len: 12
v_gene: TRBV4-3
abundance: few
j_gene: TRBJ1-1
CDR3aa: ASSRGQKNTEAF

len: 12
v_gene: TRBV7-2
abundance: many
j_gene: TRBJ2-1
CDR3aa: ASSIARESNEQF

len: 14
v_gene: TRBV5-1
abundance: few
j_gene: TRBJ2-6
CDR3aa: ASNSGANSGANVLT

len: 13
v_gene: TRBV18
abundance: many
j_gene: TRBJ2-6
CDR3aa: ASSPGTVGANVLT

len: 12
v_gene: TRBV5-1
abundance: many
j_gene: TRBJ1-6
CDR3aa: ASSSGPGNSPLH

len: 15
v_gene: TRBV5-6
abundance: few
j_gene: TRBJ1-6
CDR3aa: ASSLGGASKNNSPLH

len: 12
v_gene: TRBV10-3
abundance: few
j_gene: TRBJ1-4
CDR3aa: AISGSQGNEKLF

len: 10
v_gene: TRBV20-1
abundance: many
j_gene: TRBJ2-5
CDR3aa: SARGSQETQY

len: 14
v_gene: TRBV12-3/TRBV12-4
abundance: many
j_gene: TRBJ2-7
CDR3aa: ASSRNSGRAGPEQY

len: 13
v_gene: TRBV7-2
abundance: many
j_gene: TRBJ1-1
CDR3aa: ASSSWTGASTEAF

len: 13
v_gene: TRBV10-2
abundance: many
j_gene: TRBJ2-3
CDR3aa: ASSESGRWTDTQY

len: 12
v_gene: TRBV20-1
abundance: many
j_gene: TRBJ2-1
CDR3aa: SAGSGGGINEQF

len: 13
v_gene: TRBV7-2
abundance: .
j_gene: TRBJ2-7
CDR3aa: ASSLGITGPSEQY

len: 14
v_gene: TRBV5-1
abundance: few
j_gene: TRBJ2-7
CDR3aa: ASSLALGRLSYEQY

len: 13
v_gene: TRBV11-2
abundance: many
j_gene: TRBJ2-5
CDR3aa: ASSLASGMRETQY

len: 11
v_gene: TRBV12-3/TRBV12-4
abundance: many
j_gene: TRBJ1-2
CDR3aa: ASSYEGRHGYT

len: 13
v_gene: TRBV20-1
abundance: few
j_gene: TRBJ2-7
CDR3aa: SARTSGPSAYEQY

len: 12
v_gene: TRBV5-1
abundance: .
j_gene: TRBJ1-1
CDR3aa: ASSGEAMNTEAF

len: 13
v_gene: TRBV19
abundance: many
j_gene: TRBJ1-3
CDR3aa: ASSIGGNSGNTIY

len: 10
v_gene: TRBV10-3
abundance: .
j_gene: TRBJ1-1
CDR3aa: AARGGGTEAF

len: 13
v_gene: TRBV12-3/TRBV12-4
abundance: few
j_gene: TRBJ1-2
CDR3aa: ASSSGLSRDYGYT

len: 15
v_gene: TRBV19
abundance: many
j_gene: TRBJ2-1
CDR3aa: ASSIRINGRSYNEQF

len: 10
v_gene: TRBV9
abundance: many
j_gene: TRBJ2-2
CDR3aa: ASSVEAGELF

len: 13
v_gene: TRBV18
abundance: few
j_gene: TRBJ2-7
CDR3aa: ASSPGLAGNYEQY

len: 12
v_gene: TRBV20-1
abundance: many
j_gene: TRBJ2-7
CDR3aa: SARNPTGRDEQY

len: 12
v_gene: TRBV11-2
abundance: many
j_gene: TRBJ2-1
CDR3aa: ASGIWGLNNEQF

len: 14
v_gene: TRBV10-3
abundance: many
j_gene: TRBJ2-1
CDR3aa: AISGSPQTKYNEQF

len: 10
v_gene: TRBV7-2
abundance: many
j_gene: TRBJ2-1
CDR3aa: ASSRTINEQF

len: 12
v_gene: TRBV6-5
abundance: many
j_gene: TRBJ2-1
CDR3aa: ASSYGDSINEQF

len: 13
v_gene: TRBV29-1
abundance: many
j_gene: TRBJ1-2
CDR3aa: SVDFEGGVRSGYT

len: 13
v_gene: TRBV5-5
abundance: few
j_gene: TRBJ2-1
CDR3aa: ASSFRHGGYNEQF

len: 12
v_gene: TRBV12-3/TRBV12-4
abundance: many
j_gene: TRBJ2-7
CDR3aa: ASSLVLAGGEQY

len: 11
v_gene: TRBV12-3/TRBV12-4
abundance: many
j_gene: TRBJ2-1
CDR3aa: ASRTGVMNEQF

len: 12
v_gene: TRBV27
abundance: few
j_gene: TRBJ2-1
CDR3aa: ASSILQAVDEQF

len: 13
v_gene: TRBV20-1
abundance: many
j_gene: TRBJ2-1
CDR3aa: SSPLGAQGGNEQF

len: 14
v_gene: TRBV20-1
abundance: many
j_gene: TRBJ2-7
CDR3aa: SARVGGGQTFYEQY

len: 12
v_gene: TRBV5-1
abundance: .
j_gene: TRBJ1-4
CDR3aa: ASSLAGVGEKLF

len: 14
v_gene: TRBV5-4
abundance: many
j_gene: TRBJ2-2
CDR3aa: ASSSRTGPNTGELF

len: 15
v_gene: TRBV15
abundance: many
j_gene: TRBJ2-3
CDR3aa: ATSRKGQGTATDTQY

len: 14
v_gene: TRBV5-1
abundance: many
j_gene: TRBJ1-6
CDR3aa: ASSPQPGQGGSPLH

len: 12
v_gene: TRBV20-1
abundance: few
j_gene: TRBJ2-1
CDR3aa: SARLAGGPWEQF

len: 11
v_gene: TRBV28
abundance: many
j_gene: TRBJ1-2
CDR3aa: ASRDTRLSRRV

len: 12
v_gene: TRBV12-3/TRBV12-4
abundance: many
j_gene: TRBJ1-5
CDR3aa: ASSFVDRNQPQH

len: 13
v_gene: TRBV20-1
abundance: many
j_gene: TRBJ2-5
CDR3aa: SARERTSGQETQY

len: 14
v_gene: TRBV4-2
abundance: many
j_gene: TRBJ2-7
CDR3aa: ASSQDRTSLTYEQY